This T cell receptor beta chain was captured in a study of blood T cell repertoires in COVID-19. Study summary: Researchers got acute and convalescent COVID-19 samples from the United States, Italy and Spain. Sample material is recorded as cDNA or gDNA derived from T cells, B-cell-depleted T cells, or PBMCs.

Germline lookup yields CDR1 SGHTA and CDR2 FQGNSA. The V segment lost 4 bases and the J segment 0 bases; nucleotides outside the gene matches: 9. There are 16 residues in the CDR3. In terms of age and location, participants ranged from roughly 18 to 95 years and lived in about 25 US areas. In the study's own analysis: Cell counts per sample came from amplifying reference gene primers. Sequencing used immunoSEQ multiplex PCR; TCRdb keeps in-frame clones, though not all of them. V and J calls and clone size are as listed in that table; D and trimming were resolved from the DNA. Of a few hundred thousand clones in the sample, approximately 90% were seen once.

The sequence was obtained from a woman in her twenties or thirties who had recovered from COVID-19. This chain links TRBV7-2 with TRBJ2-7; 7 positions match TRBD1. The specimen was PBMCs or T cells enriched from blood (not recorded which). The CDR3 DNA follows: TGTGCCAGCAGCTCCCAAGGGGGACAGAGCTCCTACGAGCAGTACTTC. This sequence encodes CASSSQGGQSSYEQYF.